This T cell receptor beta chain was sequenced during a study of blood T cell repertoires in COVID-19. Study-wide background: Donors in the United States, Italy and Spain gave samples during acute or convalescent COVID-19. T cells, B-cell-depleted T cells, or PBMCs supplied cDNA or gDNA.

Enrollment of patients from Seattle took place during active infection, with longitudinal follow-up. CDR1 and CDR2 from the germline V gene are SGHRS and YFSETQ. J was trimmed by 8 bases and V by 2 bases; bases with no gene match: 2. The CDR3 loop spans 13 amino acids. As processed by the authors: Counts of nucleated cells, estimated from reference gene primer amplification, were obtained. The assay was immunoSEQ multiplex PCR, and TCRdb's table has in-frame clones only and misses some. For V, J and clone size, that table is used; D and trimming come from the DNA. The sample holds over 50,000 clones; 84% are singletons and the top ten take around 16%.

The sample comprised peripheral blood. This receptor was identified in a man aged 60 to 69 with COVID-19, enrolled during active disease. The V and J genes are TRBV5-1 and TRBJ1-4; 8 bases match TRBD1. The CDR3 region is CASSLGDREKLFF. CDR3 coding DNA: TGCGCCAGCAGCTTAGGGGACAGGGAAAAACTGTTTTTT.